The 20 T cell receptor beta chains below come from one sample, sequenced in a study of type 1 regulatory T cells. Their cognate antigens are unknown. TCRdb processed the reads anew with MiXCR; each CDR3 protein has one entry. The sample holds about 42,000 distinct CDR3 sequences; approximately 12% are singletons and the top ten take 6.5% to 9%. Material for sequencing was cultured non-Tr1 T cells, either the whole culture or a sorted T cell fraction (not recorded which). Receptors originate from a human donor in good health.

This chain connects TRBV28 to TRBJ1-3; a weak D match, TRBD1 (6 bases). The CDR3 sequence is 16 residues long. CDR1 MDHEN and CDR2 SYDVKM come from the germline V gene. Trimming removed 6 bases at V and 0 bases at J, with 15 bases between. The CDR3 spells CASSSGGASSGNTIYF. CDR3 nucleotides: TGTGCCAGCAGCTCCGGGGGGGCTTCCTCTGGAAACACCATATATTTT. The variable domain in full, with the rest retrieved from reference TRBV28 and TRBJ1-3, is DVKVTQSSRYLVKRTGEKVFLECVQDMDHENMFWYRQDPGLGLRLIYFSYDVKMKEKGDIPEGYSVSREKKERFSLILESASTNQTSMYLCASSSGGASSGNTIYFGEGSWLTVV.

This clonotype has at least ten counts. The chain links TRBV12-3 or TRBV12-4 to TRBJ2-2; possibly TRBD1 for D (6 bases). This CDR3 contains 14 residues. The germline V and J ends were trimmed by 8 bases and 7 bases, with 17 bases remaining between them. The CDR3: CASVGTTRGGELFF. CDR3 DNA sequence: TGTGCCAGCGTCGGGACAACCCGAGGCGGGGAGCTGTTTTTT.

This clonotype was counted at least ten times. This rearrangement joins TRBV29-1 to TRBJ2-3, with D possibly matching TRBD2 (5 bases). The CDR3 consists of 13 residues. V was trimmed by 7 bases and J by 0 bases, leaving 11 bases between them. Germline loops: CDR1 SQVTM, CDR2 ANQGSEA. Here the CDR3 reads CSAAGVSTDTQYF. The CDR3 region has the DNA TGCAGCGCGGCCGGGGTAAGCACAGATACGCAGTATTTT.

This clonotype was observed many times. This rearrangement joins TRBV7-3 to TRBJ2-3, with 9 bases lining up with TRBD2. This CDR3 comprises 16 residues. The V gene end was trimmed by 5 bases and the J gene end by 3 bases; junction bases not matched to a gene: 9. Germline V gene data show CDR1 as SGHTA and CDR2 as FQGTGA. Here the CDR3 reads CASSPSFSGSTDTQYF. CDR3 in DNA: TGTGCCAGCAGCCCCTCTTTTAGCGGGAGTACAGATACGCAGTATTTT.

This clonotype showed up many times. The chain has TRBV5-1 and TRBJ2-7, with 11 bases fitting TRBD2. Germline CDR1 reads SGHRS; CDR2 reads YFSETQ. This CDR3 spans 14 amino acids. Trimming at V came to 2 bases and at J to 4 bases, leaving 2 bases not matched to a gene. The CDR3 coding sequence is TGCGCCAGCAGCTTAACTAGCGGGAGTTACGAGCAGTACTTC. Encoded protein: CASSLTSGSYEQYF. Together with reference TRBV5-1 and TRBJ2-7, the CDR3 gives the full variable domain: KAGVTQTPRYLIKTRGQQVTLSCSPISGHRSVSWYQQTPGQGLQFLFEYFSETQRNKGNFPGRFSGRQFSNSRSEMNVSTLELGDSALYLCASSLTSGSYEQYFGPGTRLTVT.

This clonotype has ten or more counts. The J gene is TRBJ1-2, the V gene TRBV12-3 or TRBV12-4; D remains ambiguous. V was trimmed by 7 bases and J by 4 bases, leaving 19 bases between them. This CDR3 region has 15 residues. The CDR3 here is CASTLTQVIAYGYTF. For the CDR3, the DNA is TGTGCCAGCACCCTTACCCAGGTTATAGCCTATGGCTACACCTTC.

In this sample, this clonotype turned up many times. The chain combines TRBV28 with TRBJ1-1, with D perhaps matching TRBD1 (5 bases). The CDR3 extends over 14 amino acids. V was shortened by 8 bases and J by 1 base, with 14 bases between the two germline ends. The V gene's germline CDR1 is MDHEN and CDR2 SYDVKM. CDR3 protein: CASLPGRRNTEAFF. The CDR3 coding sequence is TGTGCCAGCCTTCCGGGACGGAGGAACACTGAAGCTTTCTTT.

This clonotype occurred many times. The genes are TRBV10-3 and TRBJ2-7; D might be TRBD2 (5 bases). V was trimmed by 7 bases and J by 0 bases, leaving 10 bases between them. The V gene's germline CDR1 is ENHRY and CDR2 SYGVKD. The CDR3 runs 13 residues. The CDR3 region is CAIINEGSYEQYF. DNA of the CDR3: TGTGCCATCATAAACGAGGGCTCCTACGAGCAGTACTTC.

This clonotype was detected many times. The chain combines TRBV6-5 with TRBJ2-3, with 11 bases aligning to TRBD1. With V trimmed by 7 bases and J by 8 bases, 17 bases remained unmatched. Germline lookup yields CDR1 MNHEY and CDR2 SVGAGI. The CDR3 runs to 17 residues. In nucleotides, the CDR3 is TGTGCCAGCACGCGGAAGAAGGGACAGGGGGGTAGTGGTACGCAGTATTTT. It translates to CASTRKKGQGGSGTQYF.

This clonotype turned up a few times. V is TRBV5-1 and J is TRBJ2-2, with D maybe TRBD1 (6 bases). The CDR3 runs 15 residues. The ends were cut back, 4 bases at V and 4 bases at J, with 14 bases in the middle. The germline gives CDR1 SGHRS, CDR2 YFSETQ. CDR3 sequence reads: CASSTGTLTTGELFF. The CDR3 nucleotides are TGCGCCAGCAGCACAGGGACGCTGACCACCGGGGAGCTGTTTTTT. The entire variable domain, with the rest obtained from reference TRBV5-1 and TRBJ2-2, is as follows: KAGVTQTPRYLIKTRGQQVTLSCSPISGHRSVSWYQQTPGQGLQFLFEYFSETQRNKGNFPGRFSGRQFSNSRSEMNVSTLELGDSALYLCASSTGTLTTGELFFGEGSRLTVL.

This clonotype was detected only a few times. J is TRBJ2-1 and V is TRBV5-1; 7 bases line up with TRBD2. The CDR3 sequence is 15 residues long. The V gene end was trimmed by 4 bases and the J gene end by 7 bases; junction bases not matched to a gene: 11. CDR1 is SGHRS, CDR2 YFSETQ, per germline. CDR3 amino acids: CASSPLAGPRNEQFF. The CDR3 bases are TGCGCCAGCAGCCCGTTAGCGGGCCCGCGGAATGAGCAGTTCTTC.

This clonotype was seen many times. The chain carries TRBV7-8 and TRBJ2-1, with 9 bases aligning to TRBD2. The CDR3 extends over 15 amino acids. V gave up 5 bases and J gave up 5 bases; unmatched junction bases: 7. CDR1 is SGHVS, CDR2 FQNEAQ, per germline. CDR3 sequence reads: CASSRSGSLNNEQFF. The DNA for the CDR3 is TGTGCCAGCAGCCGTAGCGGGAGTCTTAACAATGAGCAGTTCTTC.

The sample holds many counts of this clonotype. The chain carries TRBV25-1 and TRBJ1-5; D unclear. Trimming cost V 3 bases and J 5 bases, with 14 bases left between them. CDR3 size: 15 residues. Germline V CDR1 and CDR2: MGHDK, SYGVNS. CDR3 coding DNA: TGTGCCAGCAGTGAGTCAGATGGGATAGATCAGCCCCAGCATTTT. Protein product: CASSESDGIDQPQHF. Variable domain in full (rest from reference TRBV25-1 and TRBJ1-5): EADIYQTPRYLVIGTGKKITLECSQTMGHDKMYWYQQDPGMELHLIHYSYGVNSTEKGDLSSESTVSRIRTEHFPLTLESARPSHTSQYLCASSESDGIDQPQHFGDGTRLSIL.

This clonotype appeared many times. The chain uses TRBV10-3 and TRBJ2-1; D gene unclear. The V gene lost 3 bases and the J gene lost 6 bases, with 6 bases spanning the gap. This CDR3 is 12 amino acids long. Germline-derived CDR1 and CDR2 are ENHRY and SYGVKD. CDR3 sequence: CAISEQVNEQFF. DNA of the CDR3: TGTGCCATCAGTGAACAAGTCAATGAGCAGTTCTTC.

The chain carries TRBV13 and TRBJ2-7; 8 nucleotides match TRBD1. The CDR3 is 15 amino acids. The J segment lost 0 bases and the V segment lost 5 bases, leaving 6 bases of the junction unmatched. Germline CDR1 reads PRHDT; CDR2 reads FYEKMQ (reference sequence). CDR3 in DNA: TGTGCCAGCAGCGCGGGACAGGACATCTCCTACGAGCAGTACTTC. Its protein is CASSAGQDISYEQYF. Based on the CDR3 plus reference TRBV13 and TRBJ2-7, the full variable domain is AAGVIQSPRHLIKEKRETATLKCYPIPRHDTVYWYQQGPGQDPQFLISFYEKMQSDKGSIPDRFSAQQFSDYHSELNMSSLELGDSALYFCASSAGQDISYEQYFGPGTRLTVT.

On this clonotype itself: A read error is possible here, since a much larger clone lies one base away. The chain combines TRBV5-1 with TRBJ1-5; no firm D call. Trimming left V 5 bases short and J 5 bases short, with 11 bases between. Germline CDR1 and CDR2: SGHRS and YFSETQ. The CDR3 totals 13 residues. As DNA, the CDR3 is TGCGCCAGCAGGGAAGGAGGCGATCAGCCCCAGCATTTT. It is translated as CASREGGDQPQHF.

In this sample, this clonotype turned up many times. The chain carries TRBV7-9 and TRBJ1-6; D is possibly TRBD1 (6 bases). Trimming took off 5 bases at V and 10 bases at J, with 15 bases between the two ends. The CDR3 contains 14 residues. Germline lookup yields CDR1 SEHNR and CDR2 FQNEAQ (reference sequence). The CDR3 DNA is TGTGCCAGCAGCCGACAGGAGGGGGGCTCACCCCTCCACTTT. Translation gives CASSRQEGGSPLHF.

This clonotype was counted ten times or more. The V and J genes are TRBV10-3 and TRBJ2-5; perhaps TRBD2 as D (5 bases). Between the trimmed V and J ends, which lost 2 bases and 9 bases, there was a span of 16 bases. The V gene's germline CDR1 is ENHRY and CDR2 SYGVKD. The CDR3 is made up of 14 amino acids. The CDR3 reads CAISELLAGQAQYF. The CDR3 bases are TGTGCCATCAGTGAGCTGTTGGCGGGTCAGGCCCAGTACTTC.

This clonotype was counted many times. The chain recombines TRBV20-1 with TRBJ2-1; D possibly corresponds to TRBD2 (7 bases). V shed 5 bases and J shed 12 bases, with 23 bases lying between them. The germline V gene encodes CDR1 DFQATT and CDR2 SNEGSKA (reference sequence). This CDR3 is 14 amino acids long. CDR3 in amino acids: CSAGLGRIQQGQFF. CDR3 in DNA: TGCAGTGCTGGACTAGGCCGAATACAACAGGGGCAGTTCTTC.

This clonotype was detected ten times or more. The V and J genes are TRBV30 and TRBJ2-7; D may match TRBD1 or TRBD2 (5 bases each). The CDR3 runs 14 residues. V was shortened by 2 bases and J by 3 bases, with 14 bases between the two germline ends. CDR1 is GTSNPN, CDR2 SVGIG, per germline (reference sequence). CDR3 DNA sequence: TGTGCCTGGAGTCGTGGGGGAACAAGCTACGAGCAGTACTTC. Protein product: CAWSRGGTSYEQYF.